This paragraph reports one T cell receptor beta chain. These data come from a study of technical replicates of blood from a handful of donors. Using immunoSEQ multiplex PCR, the repertoire was profiled, and TCRdb retains in-frame clones only, with some absent. Altogether around 68,000 clones are present, 95% to 97% being singletons, with the ten largest covering roughly 0.25%. The CDR3 consists of 12 residues. V was shortened by 3 bases and J by 8 bases, with 10 bases between the two germline ends. Germline loops: CDR1 SNHLY, CDR2 FYNNEI. The rearrangement uses TRBV2 and TRBJ1-2; no clear D. This receptor was taken from a human donor in good health. Sequenced input: T cells isolated from PBMCs. The CDR3 nucleotides are TGTGCCAGCAGTGAGACTATCACCGGCTACACCTTC. This translates into CASSETITGYTF.